A single T cell receptor (beta chain) is shown here with its context. Its antigen is not known. The repertoire was sequenced with immunoSEQ multiplex PCR; TCRdb's copy has only in-frame clones and lacks some. The sample records roughly 2,500,000 clones, 80% to 95% being singletons. These data belong to a study of shared clonotypes between healthy human individuals. Every one of the donors was a Caucasian adult that lived in Nashville, Tennessee. Between the trimmed V and J ends, which lost 2 bases and 7 bases, there was a span of 8 bases. CDR1 and CDR2 (germline): LNHNV, YYDKDF (reference sequence). The CDR3 extends over 12 amino acids. Study findings and constraints: The sole specimen, blood, was sampled, and tissue repertoires likely differ. The sharing of 4.5% to 5.5% of naive CD4 clonotypes was seen across several donors.

The rearrangement joins TRBV15 to TRBJ2-5; D uncertain. The sample taken for sequencing was naive CD4+ T cells from PBMCs. Noted subset: CD45RA+ positively selected. The receptor comes from a man younger than 35 in good health. Some clones in this sample may be carry-over from other donors' samples. CDR3 bases: TGTGCCACCAGCAGACCTCCAGGGACCCAGTACTTC. This encodes CATSRPPGTQYF.